The 14 T cell receptor beta chains below were found in one sample sequenced in a study of OX40 agonist ivuxolimab in advanced cancers. The library was prepared using the immunoSEQ multiplex PCR assay. TCRdb's version of the immuneACCESS table is confined to in-frame rearrangements and falls short of the full clone set. An unresolved V gene accounts for under half of the shortfall where checked; the remainder is of unknown origin. The sample table shows 65,000 to 95,000 clones, and 89% are seen once. Jointly, the top ten make up less than 12% of the sample. This material consisted of CD4+ or CD8+ T cells sorted from blood, taken in a trial of the OX40 agonist ivuxolimab. Receptor source: an adult with an advanced solid tumor such as melanoma, head and neck, liver or kidney cancer.

J is TRBJ2-3 and V is TRBV27; 9 bases line up with TRBD2. The germline V gene encodes CDR1 MNHEY and CDR2 SMNVEV (reference sequence). The CDR3 totals 15 residues. The J segment lost 2 bases and the V segment lost 5 bases, leaving 5 bases of the junction unmatched. CDR3: CASSTSGLLTDTQYF. Here the CDR3 DNA reads TGTGCCAGCAGTACTAGCGGGCTCCTCACAGATACGCAGTATTTT.

This sequence joins TRBV5-8 and TRBJ2-5, with TRBD2 matching over 10 bases. Per the germline V gene, CDR1 is SGHTS and CDR2 is YDEGEE. Trimming at V came to 3 bases and at J to 4 bases, leaving 12 bases not matched to a gene. The CDR3 is 17 amino acids. The CDR3, as DNA: TGTGCCAGCAGCTCGGGAAGGGTAGCGGGAGGTGGAGAGACCCAGTACTTC. Protein product: CASSSGRVAGGGETQYF.

The sample holds a few counts of this clone. The chain employs TRBV5-6 and TRBJ2-3, with no clear D. CDR1 is SGHDT, CDR2 YYEEEE, per germline. The CDR3 length is 12 residues. The V and J ends lost 3 bases and 7 bases respectively, with 9 bases between them. The CDR3 is CASSSTAYTQYF. CDR3 coding DNA: TGTGCCAGCAGCTCAACAGCTTATACGCAGTATTTT.

This chain joins TRBV10-3 and TRBJ2-7; 7 bases are shared with TRBD1. Germline V gene sequence: CDR1 ENHRY, CDR2 SYGVKD. Unmatched junction bases numbered 8, after V lost 0 bases and J lost 3 bases. The CDR3 is 16 residues long. The CDR3 DNA sequence: TGTGCCATCAGTGAGTCAGGTCCAGCAGGGGGCTACGAGCAGTACTTC. Translating it yields CAISESGPAGGYEQYF.

This clone was counted a few times. This chain joins TRBV19 and TRBJ1-1, with a possible D match to TRBD1 (5 bases). V was trimmed by 8 bases and J by 0 bases, leaving 16 bases between them. Germline V gene data show CDR1 as LNHDA and CDR2 as SQIVND (reference sequence). The CDR3 consists of 15 residues. CDR3 nucleotides: TGTGCCAGTGGCCGGAGGGGCAGCTTGAACACTGAAGCTTTCTTT. This codes for CASGRRGSLNTEAFF. Complete variable domain (other parts from reference TRBV19 and TRBJ1-1): DGGITQSPKYLFRKEGQNVTLSCEQNLNHDAMYWYRQDPGQGLRLIYYSQIVNDFQKGDIAEGYSVSREKKESFPLTVTSAQKNPTAFYLCASGRRGSLNTEAFFGQGTRLTVV.

This clone was counted only a few times. The chain combines TRBV2 with TRBJ1-5; TRBD1 aligns across 7 bases. V shed 5 bases and J 4 bases; nucleotides not matched to a gene: 8. The CDR3 spans 15 residues. The V gene's germline CDR1 is SNHLY and CDR2 FYNNEI. The CDR3 nucleotides read TGTGCCAGCAGTCGACAGGGTTGGGCAAATCAGCCCCAGCATTTT. Translated, it gives CASSRQGWANQPQHF.

V usage is TRBV7-6 and J usage is TRBJ2-5; 7 nucleotides match TRBD1. The CDR3 loop spans 17 amino acids. The ends lost 3 bases at V and 5 bases at J; junction bases unmatched: 15. CDR1 and CDR2 (germline): SGHVS, FNYEAQ. CDR3 residues: CASSFRRGPSEAETQYF. CDR3 in DNA: TGTGCCAGCAGCTTTAGAAGGGGGCCGTCTGAGGCGGAGACCCAGTACTTC.

The CDR3: CATGPAGSVYNEQFF. The CDR3 coding sequence is TGTGCCACCGGACCAGCGGGGTCGGTTTACAATGAGCAGTTCTTC. The V call is TRBV19, the J call TRBJ2-1, with 7 bases that match TRBD2. The CDR3 totals 15 residues. Germline CDR1 LNHDA, CDR2 SQIVND (reference sequence). The junction had 13 bases not matched to a gene; V was cut back by 10 bases and J by 4 bases. The variable domain in full, with the rest retrieved from reference TRBV19 and TRBJ2-1, is DGGITQSPKYLFRKEGQNVTLSCEQNLNHDAMYWYRQDPGQGLRLIYYSQIVNDFQKGDIAEGYSVSREKKESFPLTVTSAQKNPTAFYLCATGPAGSVYNEQFFGPGTRLTVL.

The chain uses TRBV7-2 and TRBJ2-2; no clear D. V was trimmed by 1 base and J by 2 bases, leaving 5 bases between them. Germline V gene lookup returns CDR1 SGHTA and CDR2 FQGNSA. There are 14 residues in the CDR3. The CDR3 spells CASSLESNTGELFF. CDR3 nucleotide sequence: TGTGCCAGCAGCTTAGAATCAAACACCGGGGAGCTGTTTTTT.

The J gene is TRBJ2-6, the V gene TRBV5-1; possibly TRBD1 for D (6 bases). Germline V gene sequence: CDR1 SGHRS, CDR2 YFSETQ. Trimming took 0 bases from V and 4 from J, leaving 14 bases between them. The CDR3 runs 17 residues. Here the CDR3 DNA reads TGCGCCAGCAGCTTGGAACAGGGCGAGAGAGGGGCCAACGTCCTGACTTTC. This encodes CASSLEQGERGANVLTF.

The chain has TRBV18 and TRBJ2-2; D possibly matches TRBD1 or TRBD2 (5 bases each). CDR3 length equals 16 residues. Germline values: CDR1 KGHSH, CDR2 LQKENI. Trimming took off 2 bases at V and 1 base at J, with 11 bases between the two ends. The CDR3 DNA follows: TGTGCCAGCTCACCATTCGGGGCCATGAACACCGGGGAGCTGTTTTTT. This sequence encodes CASSPFGAMNTGELFF.

The V gene is TRBV2, the J gene TRBJ2-1; TRBD2 aligns across 9 bases. This CDR3 comprises 20 residues. Trimming at V came to 1 base and at J to 0 bases, leaving 13 bases not matched to a gene. Germline CDR1 and CDR2: SNHLY and FYNNEI. The CDR3 loop reads CASSEEWAGGRTSSYNEQFF. DNA of the CDR3: TGTGCCAGCAGTGAAGAGTGGGCGGGGGGGAGAACCTCCTCCTACAATGAGCAGTTCTTC.

V usage is TRBV2 and J usage is TRBJ2-2; 8 bases fit TRBD2. CDR1 is SNHLY and CDR2 is FYNNEI in the germline V gene. This CDR3 is built from 15 residues. Trimming removed 2 bases from V and 7 bases from J; junction bases left unmatched: 6. CDR3 amino acids: CASSERRGVDGELFF. CDR3 DNA sequence: TGTGCCAGCAGTGAACGGCGGGGGGTTGACGGGGAGCTGTTTTTT.

This chain joins TRBV2 and TRBJ2-7, with TRBD1 as a possible D gene (6 bases). The CDR3 loop spans 14 amino acids. V gave up 5 bases and J gave up 0 bases, with 11 bases separating them. Germline V gene sequence: CDR1 SNHLY, CDR2 FYNNEI. CDR3 residues: CASSNSRGSYEQYF. The CDR3 region has the DNA TGTGCCAGCAGTAATTCCAGGGGCTCCTACGAGCAGTACTTC.